This entry describes one T cell receptor (beta chain). Its antigen remains unknown. This sample is part of a study of quantifying T cell responses using KT2 cells. Study in general: cDNA was made from DNase-treated RNA using alpha and beta constant primers. General study findings and limits: KT2 clone alpha and beta sequence counts scaled linearly with input KT2 cell number.

The cDNA 3' end received a ligated oligonucleotide with a UMI. An equimolar mix of RC1.1 and RC1.2 primed the beta chain across TRBC1 and TRBC2. TCR alpha and beta chains were handled separately starting at the second PCR. TCRdb re-analysed the UMI-ligation and nested PCR reads in MiXCR, keeping a single row per CDR3 protein. The data contain approximately 57,000 distinct CDR3 sequences, approximately 13% of them singletons. The sample is PBMC spiked with counted cells of clone KT2. CDR1 is MNHEY and CDR2 is SMNVEV in the germline V gene (reference sequence). V was clipped by 2 bases and J by 1 base; unmatched bases: 8. The CDR3 is 17 residues long.

Sequenced sample: PBMCs spiked with cells of the T cell clone KT2. The receptor comes from a human donor. This chain links TRBV27 with TRBJ1-3; 7 positions agree with TRBD1. CDR3 region: CASSLIPDRVSGNTIYF. In nucleotides, the CDR3 is TGTGCCAGCAGTTTAATCCCCGACAGGGTTTCTGGAAACACCATATATTTT.